The 25 T cell receptor beta chains below all came from one sample that was sequenced in a study of cytomegalovirus exposure and HLA in healthy donors. PCR primers comprised 60 Vbeta and 13 Jbeta primers. The protocol was immunoSEQ multiplex PCR, while the TCRdb copy is restricted to in-frame clones and leaves out a portion. The repertoire holds over 250,000 clones, with 70% to 90% as singletons. Sequencing used PBMCs. These receptors all come from a man aged 35-49 years in good health and CMV-seropositive.

The J gene is TRBJ1-1, the V gene TRBV19; D unresolved. The V gene lost 4 bases and the J gene lost 2 bases, with 11 bases spanning the gap. The CDR3 spans 14 residues. Looked up from germline, CDR1 is LNHDA and CDR2 is SQIVND (reference sequence). CDR3 sequence reads: CASSSGILNTEAFF. CDR3 coding DNA: TGTGCCAGTAGTAGCGGCATTCTCAACACTGAAGCTTTCTTT.

This clone showed up just once. The CDR3 DNA sequence: TGCGCCAGCAGCGAATGGACAGGGGTAGGGGAAAAACTGTTTTTT. It codes for CASSEWTGVGEKLFF. The chain uses TRBV5-1 and TRBJ1-4, with 9 bases fitting TRBD1. Germline V gene lookup returns CDR1 SGHRS and CDR2 YFSETQ. The CDR3 runs 15 residues. With V trimmed by 4 bases and J by 8 bases, 9 bases remained unmatched.

The chain couples TRBV5-1 to TRBJ2-7; D possibly corresponds to TRBD2 (7 bases). Germline assignment: CDR1 SGHRS and CDR2 YFSETQ. The ends were cut back, 4 bases at V and 6 bases at J, with 14 bases in the middle. CDR3 length: 13 residues. The CDR3 is CASSRLGGGEQYF. DNA of the CDR3: TGCGCCAGCAGCCGTTTAGGGGGGGGCGAGCAGTACTTC.

This chain joins TRBV6-6 and TRBJ2-1; D gene uncertain. CDR1 is MNHNY, CDR2 SVGAGI, per germline (reference sequence). The CDR3 consists of 11 residues. Deletions cut 2 bases from V and 8 bases from J, with 4 bases between. CDR3 nucleotides: TGTGCCAGCAGTTACATCGATGAGCAGTTCTTC. Protein product: CASSYIDEQFF.

This clone was detected a few times. This chain links TRBV6-6 with TRBJ2-7, with 7 bases that match TRBD1. This CDR3 has 15 amino acids. Germline lookup yields CDR1 MNHNY and CDR2 SVGAGI (reference sequence). V trimming: 7 bases; J trimming: 2 bases; junction bases outside the gene matches: 11. The chain's CDR3 is CASTPDRLNPYEQYF. The CDR3 nucleotides are TGTGCCAGCACCCCGGACAGGTTAAACCCCTACGAGCAGTACTTC.

This rearrangement joins TRBV9 to TRBJ2-1; TRBD2 agrees at 9 bases. Germline values: CDR1 SGDLS, CDR2 YYNGEE. The CDR3 runs 15 residues. J lost 3 bases, V lost 3 bases, and 4 bases had no gene match. The CDR3 here is CASSARGGLYNEQFF. The CDR3 DNA sequence: TGTGCCAGCAGCGCGCGGGGGGGTCTCTACAATGAGCAGTTCTTC.

The count of this clone is one. The chain employs TRBV7-8 and TRBJ2-1; TRBD2 aligns across 7 bases. Germline trimming cut 2 bases from V and 7 bases from J; bases unmatched to any gene: 14. CDR3 length: 17 amino acids. The germline V gene encodes CDR1 SGHVS and CDR2 FQNEAQ. CDR3 nucleotides: TGTGCCAGCAGCTTAAAGGGGATCTCGCGGGAGATGAATGAGCAGTTCTTC. Residues: CASSLKGISREMNEQFF. The variable domain in full, with the rest retrieved from reference TRBV7-8 and TRBJ2-1, is GAGVSQSPRYKVAKRGQDVALRCDPISGHVSLFWYQQALGQGPEFLTYFQNEAQLDKSGLPSDRFFAERPEGSVSTLKIQRTQQEDSAVYLCASSLKGISREMNEQFFGPGTRLTVL.

This clone was counted only a few times. V usage is TRBV7-3 and J usage is TRBJ2-1; no clear D. Germline CDR1 reads SGHTA; CDR2 reads FQGTGA. Deletions cut 1 base from V and 2 bases from J, with 9 bases between. This CDR3 comprises 15 residues. This CDR3 is CASSLRGATYNEQFF. DNA of the CDR3: TGTGCCAGCAGCTTAAGAGGAGCTACCTACAATGAGCAGTTCTTC.

The rearrangement joins TRBV6-5 to TRBJ2-7, with TRBD2 identical over 10 bases. CDR1 MNHEY and CDR2 SVGAGI come from the germline V gene. The CDR3 covers 15 residues. Unmatched junction bases numbered 7, after V lost 6 bases and J lost 2 bases. The CDR3, as DNA: TGTGCCAGCAGGGGGACTAGCGTACAGACCTACGAGCAGTACTTC. It translates to CASRGTSVQTYEQYF.

The CDR3 loop reads CASSPRGDRGSGYTF. In nucleotides, the CDR3 is TGTGCCAGCAGTCCCCGAGGGGACAGGGGAAGTGGCTACACCTTC. The chain recombines TRBV2 with TRBJ1-2, with 10 bases fitting TRBD1. The V gene end was trimmed by 5 bases and the J gene end by 7 bases; junction bases not matched to a gene: 10. The CDR3 sequence is 15 residues long. The germline V gene has CDR1 SNHLY and CDR2 FYNNEI.

V gene TRBV19 combines with J gene TRBJ2-7, with D tentatively TRBD1 (5 bases). Trimming left V 3 bases short and J 3 bases short, with 9 bases between. Germline CDR1 reads LNHDA; CDR2 reads SQIVND (reference sequence). The CDR3 length is 13 residues. CDR3 region: CASSMGQGYEQYF. CDR3 DNA: TGTGCCAGTAGTATGGGTCAGGGCTACGAGCAGTACTTC.

The chain carries TRBV5-5 and TRBJ1-4, with 7 bases aligning to TRBD1. Germline V gives CDR1 SGHKS, CDR2 YYEKEE (reference sequence). Trimming took 0 bases from V and 5 from J; bases not matched to a gene: 7. This CDR3 contains 16 residues. CDR3 residues: CASSLVPGQQNEKLFF. As DNA, the CDR3 is TGTGCCAGCAGCTTGGTCCCGGGACAGCAAAATGAAAAACTGTTTTTT.

The chain combines TRBV5-4 with TRBJ2-2, with D tentatively TRBD2 (5 bases). The CDR3 is 16 amino acids. V gave up 6 bases and J gave up 0 bases, with 15 bases separating them. Germline V gene data show CDR1 as SGHNT and CDR2 as YYREEE (reference sequence). CDR3 amino acids: CASTQKEAANTGELFF. CDR3 DNA: TGTGCCAGCACCCAGAAGGAGGCAGCGAACACCGGGGAGCTGTTTTTT.

This clone appeared a single time. The chain is built from TRBV9 and TRBJ2-5, with a possible D match to TRBD1 (6 bases). Trimming removed 0 bases at V and 5 bases at J, with 8 bases between. Germline assignment: CDR1 SGDLS and CDR2 YYNGEE. The CDR3 has 13 residues. CDR3 nucleotide sequence: TGTGCCAGCAGCGTAGCAGGGGAGGAGACCCAGTACTTC. Translation gives CASSVAGEETQYF.

V is TRBV7-3 and J is TRBJ2-7; D possibly corresponds to TRBD1 (7 bases). The CDR3 extends over 14 amino acids. Per the germline V gene, CDR1 is SGHTA and CDR2 is FQGTGA. V lost 4 bases to trimming and J lost 3 bases, with 13 bases between them. CDR3 residues: CASSSQGGLYEQYF. CDR3 in DNA: TGTGCCAGCAGCTCGCAGGGGGGCCTCTACGAGCAGTACTTC.

The CDR3 region has the DNA TGTGCCAGCAGCCGACAGGGCCCAGAGACCCAGTACTTC. Amino acids: CASSRQGPETQYF. The chain joins TRBV2 to TRBJ2-5; 7 bases fit TRBD1. J gave up 4 bases and V 6 bases, and 5 bases lay outside the gene matches. CDR1 and CDR2 from the germline V gene are SNHLY and FYNNEI. The CDR3 runs to 13 residues.

This clone was recorded a few times. The J gene is TRBJ2-2, the V gene TRBV21-1; TRBD2 was called by the table and not checked on the DNA. TRBV21-1 is a pseudogene segment. This CDR3 spans 15 amino acids. The CDR3 loop reads CASSCPGRNTGELFF. The CDR3 nucleotides are TGTGCCAGCAGCTGTCCCGGGAGAAACACCGGGGAGCTGTTTTTT.

The V and J genes are TRBV28 and TRBJ1-2; tentatively, D is TRBD1 (6 bases). Between the trimmed V and J ends, which lost 7 bases and 2 bases, there was a span of 11 bases. CDR1 MDHEN and CDR2 SYDVKM come from the germline V gene. This CDR3 is 13 amino acids long. CDR3 sequence (DNA): TGTGCCAGCACTCTCGACAGGAACTATGGCTACACCTTC. Its translation: CASTLDRNYGYTF.

This sequence joins TRBV28 and TRBJ2-5; a weak D match, TRBD1 (6 bases). From germline, CDR1 is MDHEN and CDR2 SYDVKM. This CDR3 has 12 residues. The V gene lost 7 bases and the J gene lost 5 bases, with 11 bases spanning the gap. CDR3 residues: CASTIRGETQYF. The CDR3 coding sequence is TGTGCCAGCACTATTAGGGGGGAGACCCAGTACTTC.

V usage is TRBV7-9 and J usage is TRBJ1-1, with TRBD1 as a possible D gene (5 bases). This CDR3 has 15 residues. V lost 1 base to trimming and J lost 0 bases, with 9 bases between them. Germline CDR1 SEHNR, CDR2 FQNEAQ (reference sequence). As DNA, the CDR3 is TGTGCCAGCAGCTTAGGGAGGGGAGTGAACACTGAAGCTTTCTTT. Its protein is CASSLGRGVNTEAFF.

The chain is built from TRBV28 and TRBJ2-1, with D perhaps TRBD1 (6 bases). Germline lookup yields CDR1 MDHEN and CDR2 SYDVKM. The CDR3 runs to 15 residues. V gave up 5 bases and J gave up 4 bases, with 15 bases separating them. CDR3 loop: CASSPSQGIYNEQFF. CDR3 sequence (DNA): TGTGCCAGCAGTCCCAGCCAGGGGATATACAATGAGCAGTTCTTC.

The chain links TRBV28 to TRBJ1-2; D is possibly TRBD1 (6 bases). This CDR3 comprises 14 residues. Deletions cut 3 bases from V and 6 bases from J, with 14 bases between. Germline V lookup: CDR1 MDHEN, CDR2 SYDVKM. The CDR3 bases are TGTGCCAGCAGTTTGCGGCAGGGGTATGATGGCTACACCTTC. It is translated as CASSLRQGYDGYTF.

J is TRBJ2-1 and V is TRBV7-9; tentative D call: TRBD2 (5 bases). Germline values: CDR1 SEHNR, CDR2 FQNEAQ (reference sequence). The germline V and J ends were trimmed by 5 bases and 10 bases, with 12 bases remaining between them. CDR3 length: 12 amino acids. The CDR3 coding sequence is TGTGCCAGCAGCGGTTTACTAGGGGAGCAGTTCTTC. Translated: CASSGLLGEQFF.

The V call is TRBV9, the J call TRBJ2-5; 9 bases agree with TRBD1. CDR1 and CDR2 (germline): SGDLS, YYNGEE. The CDR3 contains 18 residues. The ends lost 4 bases at V and 4 bases at J; junction bases unmatched: 17. The CDR3 DNA reads TGTGCCAGCAGCCACGCCCTCACCCGGGACAGGGTACCAGAGACCCAGTACTTC. Translated, it gives CASSHALTRDRVPETQYF. Using reference TRBV9 and TRBJ2-5 for the parts outside the CDR3, the full variable domain is DSGVTQTPKHLITATGQRVTLRCSPRSGDLSVYWYQQSLDQGLQFLIQYYNGEERAKGNILERFSAQQFPDLHSELNLSSLELGDSALYFCASSHALTRDRVPETQYFGPGTRLLVL.

The rearrangement uses TRBV1 and TRBJ1-6. TRBV1 is reported as a pseudogene. This CDR3 contains 22 residues. DNA for the CDR3: TGCACCAGCAGCCAAGACGGAGAAGAGATTCCGAGGTCGAGCTCCTATAATTCACCCCTCCACTTT. It codes for CTSSQDGEEIPRSSSYNSPLHF.